Listed below are T cell receptor beta chains from one sample, sequenced in a study of T-cell memory formation after mild COVID-19. TCRdb processed the 5' RACE reads anew with MiXCR; each CDR3 protein has one entry. The table includes 100,000 to 150,000 distinct CDR3 sequences, about 5.9% detected once. Sequencing used PBMCs or a T cell subset sorted from them (not recorded which). The receptors stem from an adult woman who had mild COVID-19 (a few samples of this study predate the infection). Cell type and time point are not known. Both conserved end residues are part of each CDR3. D genes are given only for firm matches. Size tells how often a clone was seen (once, few, many) or the class of an expanded clone, and some rows leave it out.

TRBJ1-1 NA few TRBV6-6 TGTGCCAGCAGTTACTCGAATCCCAGGTTGAACACTGAAGCTTTCTTT CASSYSNPRLNTEAFF
TRBJ2-7 TRBD1 many TRBV3-1 TGTGCCAGCAGCCAAGATGACAGGGACGAGCAGTACTTC CASSQDDRDEQYF
TRBJ2-2 NA many TRBV7-2 TGTGCCAGCAGCTTAGGGGTGTCAAAGTCCGGGGAGCTGTTTTTT CASSLGVSKSGELFF
TRBJ1-1 NA many TRBV20-1 TGCAGTGCTCTTTCGGAGAACACTGAAGCTTTCTTT CSALSENTEAFF
TRBJ2-2 NA few TRBV7-2 TGTGCCAGCAGTATAGGGGGGGCCGGGACCGGGGAGCTGTTTTTT CASSIGGAGTGELFF
TRBJ2-7 TRBD1 few TRBV4-2 TGTGCCAGCAGCCGGAGAAAGGGACAGTTTACCTACGAGCAGTACTTC CASSRRKGQFTYEQYF
TRBJ2-3 NA few TRBV2 TGTGCCAGCAGTGGTGGGGGCGCGGGCTTTGATACGCAGTATTTT CASSGGGAGFDTQYF
TRBJ1-3 NA NA TRBV7-6 TGTGCCAGCAGCCTAGACCCCGGGGGGACCCACTCTGGAAACACCATATATTTT CASSLDPGGTHSGNTIYF
TRBJ2-7 NA NA TRBV5-6 TGTGCCAGCAGCTTCCAGAATTCGGCTCACGAGCAGTACTTC CASSFQNSAHEQYF
TRBJ1-4 TRBD1 few TRBV27 TGTGCCAGCAGTCAGCGACAGGGGTGGGAAAAACTGTTTTTT CASSQRQGWEKLFF
TRBJ1-4 NA few TRBV6-5 TGTGCCAGCAGGCCGTTCGAAAAGGGGAGGGAAAAACTGTTTTTT CASRPFEKGREKLFF
TRBJ2-4 NA many TRBV5-1 TGCGCCAGCAGCTTGGCCGAGGCCAAAAACATTCAGTACTTC CASSLAEAKNIQYF
TRBJ2-1 NA many TRBV30 TGTGCCTGGAGGGGGGACTTCTACAATGAGCAGTTCTTC CAWRGDFYNEQFF
TRBJ2-7 TRBD2 NA TRBV7-9 TGTGCCAGCAGCTCCGGGACTAGCGAATACGAGCAGTACTTC CASSSGTSEYEQYF
TRBJ2-3 TRBD2 medium-sized TRBV7-6 TGTGCCAGCAGCCCACTAGCGGGAAGAACAGATACGCAGTATTTT CASSPLAGRTDTQYF
TRBJ1-5 NA NA TRBV7-2 TGTGCCAGCAGTGATAGTTGGGGTAGCAATCAGCCCCAGCATTTT CASSDSWGSNQPQHF
TRBJ2-1 NA many TRBV28 TGTGCCAGCAGTGCCTCCGGGTTCTCCTACAATGAGCAGTTCTTC CASSASGFSYNEQFF
TRBJ2-1 NA many TRBV20-1 TGCAGTGCCCGCCGAGGACCCTATCTCTCGGATGAGCAGTTCTTC CSARRGPYLSDEQFF
TRBJ2-7 TRBD2 few TRBV2 TGTGCCAGCAGTGCCCCGGGACTAGCGGGAGCGTACGAGCAGTACTTC CASSAPGLAGAYEQYF
TRBJ1-2 NA many TRBV12-3/TRBV12-4 TGTGCCAGCGCCGCCGGGGAGGGCTATGGCTACACCTTC CASAAGEGYGYTF
TRBJ2-7 NA many TRBV11-2 TGTGCCAGCACCTTAGAACTAGCTTCCTACGAGCAGTACTTC CASTLELASYEQYF
TRBJ1-2 NA NA TRBV7-9 TGTGCCAGCAGCTTAGCCCTAGGGCAGCTCGCCAAGGGCTACACCTTC CASSLALGQLAKGYTF
TRBJ1-2 NA few TRBV7-6 TGTGCCAGCAAGAAAGTCACGGATAAGGGAAGAGGCTACACCTTC CASKKVTDKGRGYTF
TRBJ1-5 NA few TRBV27 TGTGCCAGCAGTTCTCGTAATCAGCCCCAGCATTTT CASSSRNQPQHF
TRBJ2-3 NA many TRBV5-1 TGCGCCAGCAGCTCCAGCCTACCGGGAAGCACAGATACGCAGTATTTT CASSSSLPGSTDTQYF
TRBJ2-3 NA many TRBV7-2 TGTGCCAGCAGCCATCCTGGCGGAGGCGGGAAGACAGATACGCAGTATTTT CASSHPGGGGKTDTQYF
TRBJ1-1 NA NA TRBV6-2/TRBV6-3 TGTGCCAGCAGCGAACCGTATCGGACTGAAGCTTTCTTT CASSEPYRTEAFF
TRBJ1-2 TRBD1 few TRBV6-5 TGTGCCAGCACCGAGACAGGGGGCAGGAATGGCTACACCTTC CASTETGGRNGYTF
TRBJ1-5 NA NA TRBV2 TGTGCCAGCAGCAACGACGGGGGGCGGACAGATAATCAGCCCCAGCATTTT CASSNDGGRTDNQPQHF
TRBJ2-1 NA few TRBV24-1 TGTGCCACCGGTGGGTACAATGAGCAGTTCTTC CATGGYNEQFF
TRBJ1-2 NA few TRBV6-5 TGTGCCAGCAGTTATACAGTCGGGGGCCACTATGGCTACACCTTC CASSYTVGGHYGYTF
TRBJ1-2 NA NA TRBV19 TGTGCCAGTATTCTTACCGGGACGGCCTATGGCTACACCTTC CASILTGTAYGYTF
TRBJ2-7 TRBD2 few TRBV7-9 TGTGCCAGCAGCTTAGTCGGATGGGGACTAGCGGAGACGTCCTACGAGCAGTACTTC CASSLVGWGLAETSYEQYF
TRBJ2-7 NA few TRBV30 TGTGCCTGGAAGCCTCGGGGTCCCTTCTACGAGCAGTACTTC CAWKPRGPFYEQYF
TRBJ2-5 NA NA TRBV20-1 TGCAGTGCGGAGACGGGGACGCTTGAAGAGACCCAGTACTTC CSAETGTLEETQYF
TRBJ2-7 NA NA TRBV5-6 TGTGCCAGCAGCTTGGCCTTCTACGAGCAGTACTTC CASSLAFYEQYF
TRBJ2-7 NA few TRBV7-6 TGTGCCAGCAGCCCCGGACAGCCTACCTACGAGCAGTACTTC CASSPGQPTYEQYF
TRBJ1-1 NA many TRBV20-1 TGCAGTGCTAGTCGAGGGGGGTCAGGGACTGAAGCTTTCTTT CSASRGGSGTEAFF
TRBJ2-3 TRBD1 few TRBV12-3/TRBV12-4 TGTGCCAGCAGTTTAGGTTGGGACAGGGCTCCAGATACGCAGTATTTT CASSLGWDRAPDTQYF
TRBJ2-3 NA NA TRBV2 TGTGCCAGCACTCTCACAGATACGCAGTATTTT CASTLTDTQYF
TRBJ2-5 NA few TRBV5-6 TGTGCCAGCAGCTCTCCGAAATTTGGGACGGCCCGGGGGGAGACCCAGTACTTC CASSSPKFGTARGETQYF
TRBJ1-1 NA few TRBV7-6 TGTGCCAGCAGCCTCAGGGAGGGGAACACTGAAGCTTTCTTT CASSLREGNTEAFF
TRBJ1-4 NA NA TRBV7-9 TGTGCCAGCAGCTTAGGTTACAGCGGGAATGAAAAACTGTTTTTT CASSLGYSGNEKLFF
TRBJ1-2 NA NA TRBV12-3/TRBV12-4 TGTGCCAGCAGTTTAGGAGGGTGGGGAGGCTACACCTTC CASSLGGWGGYTF
TRBJ2-1 TRBD2 few TRBV20-1 TGCAGTGCTAGAGATCCGGGACTAGTCTCCTACAATGAGCAGTTCTTC CSARDPGLVSYNEQFF
TRBJ2-3 NA many TRBV4-1 TGCGCCAGCAGCCAAGATAGGGCACAAACAGATACGCAGTATTTT CASSQDRAQTDTQYF
TRBJ2-1 TRBD1 many TRBV5-1 TGCGCCAGCAGCCCCGGACAGGTCTACAATGAGCAGTTCTTC CASSPGQVYNEQFF
TRBJ1-2 NA NA TRBV20-1 TGCAGTGCTATCCATGAGTCTCGGACCTATGGCTACACCTTC CSAIHESRTYGYTF
TRBJ2-7 NA few TRBV30 TGTGCCTGGAGTTCGCAGGGCTACGAGCAGTACTTC CAWSSQGYEQYF
TRBJ1-1 NA NA TRBV29-1 TGCAGCGTTGCCAGGGTAAGAGGGATGAACACTGAAGCTTTCTTT CSVARVRGMNTEAFF
TRBJ2-5 TRBD2 NA TRBV7-8 TGTGCCAGCAGCTTAGTGGGGGGGATGGAGACCCAGTACTTC CASSLVGGMETQYF
TRBJ2-7 NA NA TRBV12-3/TRBV12-4 TGTGCCAGCAGTGCTTACAGCTACTACGAGCAGTACTTC CASSAYSYYEQYF
TRBJ1-2 NA NA TRBV12-3/TRBV12-4 TGTGCCAGCAGCCGGAGAGGGGGGGACAACTATGGCTACACCTTC CASSRRGGDNYGYTF
TRBJ1-1 TRBD1 NA TRBV7-9 TGTGCCAGCAGCTTATTTGGGACAGGGGACACTGAAGCTTTCTTT CASSLFGTGDTEAFF
TRBJ1-1 NA NA TRBV6-5 TGTGCCAGCAGTTACGATGACAGGCGTACGGCTTTCTTT CASSYDDRRTAFF
TRBJ1-4 NA few TRBV15 TGTGCCACCAGCAGAGATATCAGGGACACTAATGAAAAACTGTTTTTT CATSRDIRDTNEKLFF
TRBJ1-1 NA NA TRBV19 TGTGCCAGTAGTCCCGGGAGGATGAGGGACACTGAAGCTTTCTTT CASSPGRMRDTEAFF
TRBJ2-1 NA many TRBV7-2 TGTGCCAGCAGCCCCTTCTACAATGAGCAGTTCTTC CASSPFYNEQFF
TRBJ2-5 TRBD1 few TRBV4-1 TGCGCCAGCAGCCAGGGACAGGGAGCGGAGACCCAGTACTTC CASSQGQGAETQYF
TRBJ2-7 NA many TRBV12-3/TRBV12-4 TGTGCCAGCAGATCGACCGGCCCCTACGAGCAGTACTTC CASRSTGPYEQYF